This T cell receptor beta chain was found in a study of T cell responses to AZD1222 COVID-19 vaccine. Study-wide points: Dominant at 160-218 and 743-854, vaccine-associated CD4 TCRs also spanned spike. Two doses of AZD1222 preceded a rise in Spike-specific TCR breadth and depth. Donor demographics were predominantly white British with a female majority; clonal diversity may be underestimated. Researchers took repertoire samples only after the peak T cell response had come.

CDR1 and CDR2 from the germline V gene are SGHTA and FQGTGA. CDR3 length: 13 residues. Germline trimming cut 3 bases from V and 4 bases from J; bases unmatched to any gene: 0. The data were produced by immunoSEQ multiplex PCR, yet TCRdb's version contains in-frame clones alone and is incomplete. The sample has 90,000 to 100,000 clones; almost 90% are singletons. A word on this clone: Its antigen is not known.

The clonotype originates from an adult who received the AZD1222 COVID-19 vaccine. V is TRBV7-3 and J is TRBJ2-5; TRBD1 aligns across 9 bases. The sample here was peripheral blood, taken 28 days after the second AZD1222 dose. The CDR3 DNA is TGTGCCAGCAGCTTGACAGGGGGAGAGACCCAGTACTTC. This encodes CASSLTGGETQYF. Filled out from reference TRBV7-3 and TRBJ2-5, the complete variable domain reads GAGVSQTPSNKVTEKGKYVELRCDPISGHTALYWYRQSLGQGPEFLIYFQGTGAADDSGLPNDRFFAVRPEGSVSTLKIQRTERGDSAVYLCASSLTGGETQYFGPGTRLLVL.